The 9 T cell receptor beta chains below were found in one sample sequenced in a study of vaccination effects on CD4 cells after COVID-19. These receptors lack a known antigen. Sequencing was preceded by expansion of antigen-specific CD4+ T cells with viral peptide pools in the ViraFEST assay. With nine to eleven days of culture completed, CD4+ T cells were isolated. Nucleocapsid antibodies were negative in the vaccine recipients, who had never had SARS-CoV-2 infection. Only in-frame clones appear in the TCRdb table, and some are missing; sequencing was by immunoSEQ multiplex PCR. The sample holds 35,000 to 45,000 clones, roughly four fifths seen once. The sequencing used CD4+ T cells from PBMCs cultured with SARS-CoV-2 spike peptides, collected before COVID-19 vaccination. The source of these receptors is a human donor who received a COVID-19 vaccine.

The V gene is TRBV5-8, the J gene TRBJ1-4; 7 nucleotides align to TRBD1. CDR3 length: 16 amino acids. J was trimmed by 3 bases and V by 4 bases; bases with no gene match: 9. Germline CDR1 is SGHTS and CDR2 is YDEGEE. The CDR3 here is CASSRQGRAANEKLFF. DNA of the CDR3: TGTGCCAGCAGCAGACAGGGAAGAGCGGCTAATGAAAAACTGTTTTTT.

The V call is TRBV2, the J call TRBJ2-7; 12 nucleotides align to TRBD2. The ends lost 5 bases at V and 4 bases at J; junction bases unmatched: 12. Germline V lookup: CDR1 SNHLY, CDR2 FYNNEI. There are 17 residues in the CDR3. The CDR3 region has the DNA TGTGCCAGCAGTCCCGGACTAGCGGGGCCCGGGAGGTACGAGCAGTACGTC. This encodes CASSPGLAGPGRYEQYV.

V gene TRBV5-5 combines with J gene TRBJ1-5; 12 nucleotides align to TRBD1. The CDR3 is 19 residues long. Germline V gene sequence: CDR1 SGHKS, CDR2 YYEKEE (reference sequence). Trimming took 0 bases from V and 2 from J; bases not matched to a gene: 9. CDR3 protein: CASSLAPGQGAGGNQPQHF. DNA of the CDR3: TGTGCCAGCAGCTTGGCTCCGGGACAGGGGGCTGGAGGCAATCAGCCCCAGCATTTT.

The genes are TRBV12-3 or TRBV12-4 and TRBJ1-4, with D uncertain. This CDR3 is 13 amino acids long. V was shortened by 2 bases and J by 5 bases, with 6 bases between the two germline ends. The CDR3 sequence is CASSLQANEKLFF. The DNA for the CDR3 is TGTGCCAGCAGTTTACAGGCGAATGAAAAACTGTTTTTT.

The J gene is TRBJ2-7, the V gene TRBV19; 7 bases map to TRBD2. The CDR3 loop spans 14 amino acids. Germline V gene lookup returns CDR1 LNHDA and CDR2 SQIVND (reference sequence). J was trimmed by 4 bases and V by 5 bases; bases with no gene match: 8. Written as DNA, the CDR3 is TGTGCCAGTAGTGTCCCGGGGGGACCTTACGAGCAGTACGTC. Its translation is CASSVPGGPYEQYV.

The genes are TRBV25-1 and TRBJ2-3; D uncertain. Germline V gene data show CDR1 as MGHDK and CDR2 as SYGVNS. The CDR3 totals 15 residues. The V end was cut by 3 bases, the J end by 0 bases, with 10 bases between. DNA for the CDR3: TGTGCCAGCAGTGAGCGTCCGATTAGCACAGATACGCAGTATTTT. Amino acid sequence: CASSERPISTDTQYF.

This rearrangement joins TRBV9 to TRBJ1-2; weak D call: TRBD1 (5 bases). This CDR3 region has 15 residues. CDR1 is SGDLS, CDR2 YYNGEE, per germline. V dropped 0 bases and J dropped 4 bases, with 13 bases sitting between them. CDR3 protein: CASSVADTGSYGYTF. CDR3 in DNA: TGTGCCAGCAGCGTAGCCGATACAGGCTCCTATGGCTACACCTTC.

The chain recombines TRBV6-5 with TRBJ1-6; D remains unclear. Germline V gene sequence: CDR1 MNHEY, CDR2 SVGAGI. Trimming removed 6 bases at V and 9 bases at J, with 12 bases between. The CDR3 runs to 13 residues. This CDR3 reads CASSARPFSPLHF. The CDR3 nucleotides read TGTGCCAGCAGCGCCCGACCGTTTTCACCCCTCCACTTT.

The gene calls are TRBV7-7 and TRBJ2-5; D unresolved. The CDR3 runs to 14 residues. Germline V CDR1 and CDR2: SSHAT, FNYEAQ (reference sequence). Trimming took 4 bases from V and 5 from J, leaving 14 bases between them. This CDR3 is CASSSSGPRETQYF. The CDR3 coding sequence is TGTGCCAGCAGCTCTTCTGGTCCGAGGGAGACCCAGTACTTC. Full variable domain (outside the CDR3, taken from reference TRBV7-7 and TRBJ2-5): GAGVSQSPRYKVTKRGQDVTLRCDPISSHATLYWYQQALGQGPEFLTYFNYEAQPDKSGLPSDRFSAERPEGSISTLTIQRTEQRDSAMYRCASSSSGPRETQYFGPGTRLLVL.